This T cell receptor beta chain originates from a study of regulatory T cells in long-lasting Graves disease. Trimming took 6 bases from V and 7 from J, leaving 19 bases between them. The CDR3 contains 16 residues. The germline V gene encodes CDR1 SNHLY and CDR2 FYNNEI. The time point is: newly diagnosed GD, antithyroid drugs for less than 3 months. The TCR library was made from RNA extracted from PBMCs. With respect to this clonotype: Its antigen is as yet unknown.

Whole-study results and caveats: Favoring TRBV28, TRBJ1-2 and TRBJ2-5 was a feature seen in persistent disease.

With iRepertoire HTBI primers and Arm-PCR of CDR3 regions, TCR beta libraries were built. One entry per CDR3 protein, called by TCRdb with MiXCR from the multiplex PCR reads. Here the sample spans approximately 440,000 distinct CDR3 sequences, around 15% being singletons. These data also featured in a second study, about T cells in Graves' hyperthyroidism and ophthalmopathy. That paper adds: Across 18 months, stable Graves' hyperthyroidism was marked by no progression to ophthalmopathy. Most clonotypes that expanded in the thyroid above 0.001 also showed up in blood.

The sample consisted of peripheral blood mononuclear cells (PBMCs), taken at new diagnosis, from a patient treated with antithyroid drugs. This TCR derives from a man aged 35 to 55 with Graves disease. V and J are TRBV2 and TRBJ1-6; TRBD1 might be the D (6 bases). As DNA, the CDR3 is TGTGCCAGCAGAAGGGGGACGGAGTCTCTAAATTCACCCCTCCACTTT. Translation gives CASRRGTESLNSPLHF. The full variable domain, with the rest looked up from reference TRBV2 and TRBJ1-6, is EPEVTQTPSHQVTQMGQEVILRCVPISNHLYFYWYRQILGQKVEFLVSFYNNEISEKSEIFDDQFSVERPDGSNFTLKIRSTKLEDSAMYFCASRRGTESLNSPLHFGNGTRLTVT.